The 8 T cell receptor beta chains listed next were all sequenced from one sample in a study of a mutant IDH1 vaccine in newly diagnosed glioma. Clones were sequenced by immunoSEQ multiplex PCR, and TCRdb holds only the in-frame ones, with some missing. The sample yields tens of thousands of clones, over 80% seen once. Which antigens these TCRs recognize remains unknown. Documented time point: week 11, during vaccination. With topical imiquimod, each dose of the vaccine consisted of 300 ug of mutant IDH1 20-mer peptide. The sequences come from PBMCs, collected from a glioma patient whose treatment included an IDH1 peptide vaccine. These receptor sequences come from a man in his forties with glioma.

This clone was counted only a few times. The chain links TRBV5-5 to TRBJ1-1, with D perhaps TRBD1 (5 bases). This CDR3 spans 16 amino acids. Germline loops: CDR1 SGHKS, CDR2 YYEKEE (reference sequence). Trimming cost V 0 bases and J 5 bases, with 17 bases left between them. The CDR3 is CASSLAFRPGMTEAFF. The CDR3 nucleotides are TGTGCCAGCAGCTTGGCCTTCCGGCCAGGGATGACTGAAGCTTTCTTT.

V gene TRBV19 combines with J gene TRBJ2-7; D remains ambiguous. The length of the CDR3 is 14 residues. Trimming cost V 5 bases and J 0 bases, with 11 bases left between them. Germline CDR1 reads LNHDA; CDR2 reads SQIVND (reference sequence). The CDR3 DNA follows: TGTGCCAGTAGTCTTCTCTACAGCTCCTACGAGCAGTACTTC. Residues: CASSLLYSSYEQYF.

The chain couples TRBV5-1 to TRBJ2-3, with 11 bases identical to TRBD1. The CDR3 is made up of 16 amino acids. The germline V gene has CDR1 SGHRS and CDR2 YFSETQ. V lost 0 bases and J lost 3; bases outside the gene matches: 3. The CDR3, as DNA: TGCGCCAGCAGCTTGGCGGGACAGGGGGTAACAGATACGCAGTATTTT. Encoded protein: CASSLAGQGVTDTQYF.

This chain uses TRBV6-1 with TRBJ2-3; D remains ambiguous. Trimming removed 4 bases at V and 6 bases at J, with 8 bases between. CDR3 length: 12 residues. CDR1 is MNHNS, CDR2 SASEGT, per germline. CDR3 sequence: CASSGQRDTQYF. CDR3 nucleotide sequence: TGTGCCAGCAGTGGCCAGAGGGATACGCAGTATTTT.

The V gene is TRBV4-1, the J gene TRBJ2-3; possible D gene TRBD1, 6 bases. Germline CDR1 is MGHRA and CDR2 is YSYEKL. The ends were cut back, 0 bases at V and 4 bases at J, with 11 bases in the middle. The CDR3 is 15 residues long. CDR3 nucleotide sequence: TGCGCCAGCAGCCAAGATCCCAGGGGAGCAGATACGCAGTATTTT. It codes for CASSQDPRGADTQYF.

The chain carries TRBV29-1 and TRBJ2-7, with 14 bases fitting TRBD2. The CDR3 consists of 18 residues. The germline gives CDR1 SQVTM, CDR2 ANQGSEA. V was pared by 0 bases and J by 4 bases, with 11 bases of the junction left unmatched. The chain's CDR3 is CSVEDSGSGLAGGYEQYF. The CDR3 nucleotides are TGCAGCGTTGAAGATTCAGGGAGCGGACTAGCGGGAGGATACGAGCAGTACTTC.

The rearrangement uses TRBV15 and TRBJ2-7; D is unclear. Germline assignment: CDR1 LNHNV and CDR2 YYDKDF (reference sequence). This CDR3 comprises 14 residues. Between the trimmed V and J ends, which lost 0 bases and 0 bases, there was a span of 6 bases. CDR3 region: CATSRDRLSYEQYF. CDR3 DNA sequence: TGTGCCACCAGCAGAGATAGGCTCTCCTACGAGCAGTACTTC.

The J gene is TRBJ1-1, the V gene TRBV7-2; D is possibly TRBD1 (5 bases). Trimming cost V 4 bases and J 4 bases, with 10 bases left between them. CDR1 is SGHTA, CDR2 FQGNSA, per germline. This CDR3 has 13 residues. The CDR3 coding sequence is TGTGCCAGCAGCTATATGCAGGGCACTGAAGCTTTCTTT. It is translated as CASSYMQGTEAFF.